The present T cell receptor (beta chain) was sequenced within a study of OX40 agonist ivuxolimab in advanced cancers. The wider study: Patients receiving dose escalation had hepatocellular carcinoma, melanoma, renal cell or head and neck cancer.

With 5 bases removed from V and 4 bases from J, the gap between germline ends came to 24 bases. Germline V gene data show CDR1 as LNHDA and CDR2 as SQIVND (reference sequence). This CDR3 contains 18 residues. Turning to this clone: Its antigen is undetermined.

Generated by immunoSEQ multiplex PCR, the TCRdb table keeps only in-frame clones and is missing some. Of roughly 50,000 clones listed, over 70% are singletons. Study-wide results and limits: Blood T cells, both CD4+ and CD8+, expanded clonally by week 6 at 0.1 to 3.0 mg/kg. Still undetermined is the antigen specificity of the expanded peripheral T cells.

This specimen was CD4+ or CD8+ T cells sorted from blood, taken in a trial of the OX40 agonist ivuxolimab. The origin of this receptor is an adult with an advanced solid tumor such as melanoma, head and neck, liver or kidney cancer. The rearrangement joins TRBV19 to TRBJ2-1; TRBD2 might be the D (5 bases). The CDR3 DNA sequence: TGTGCCAGTAGTCCATGGAGGAGCGGAGGCGGTCTGTACAATGAGCAGTTCTTC. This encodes CASSPWRSGGGLYNEQFF.